The entry that follows covers one TCR beta chain sequence. The data originate from a study of cytomegalovirus exposure and HLA in healthy donors. PCR employed 60 Vbeta and 13 Jbeta primers. This table comes from immunoSEQ multiplex PCR, and its TCRdb copy is limited to in-frame clones, with some not included. Found here are more than 150,000 clones, 75% to 85% of them singletons; the top ten hold under 1.5%. This TCR was sampled from a girl aged 2-15 years in good health and CMV-seropositive. Sequenced: PBMCs.

CDR3 nucleotide sequence: TGTGCCAGCAGCTTATCCGGGACAAACACCTACAATGAGCAGTTCTTC. Translated: CASSLSGTNTYNEQFF. The chain employs TRBV11-2 and TRBJ2-1; possible D gene TRBD1, 6 bases. Trimming took off 2 bases at V and 2 bases at J, with 13 bases between the two ends. This CDR3 region has 16 residues. Germline CDR1 reads SGHAT; CDR2 reads FQNNGV.